The 9 T cell receptor beta chains presented below share a single source sample, sequenced in a study of regulatory T cells in long-lasting Graves disease. Arm-PCR of CDR3 regions with iRepertoire HTBI primers generated TCR beta libraries. In TCRdb, the multiplex PCR reads were re-called with MiXCR into one record per CDR3 protein. The data contain about 430,000 distinct CDR3 sequences, roughly a fifth of them seen just once; the ten biggest clones take up around 15%. Indicated time point: persistent/refractory GD, antithyroid drugs over 5 years with positive TRAb. Preparation of the TCR library used RNA extracted from PBMCs. The input for sequencing was peripheral blood mononuclear cells (PBMCs), taken when the disease was refractory, from a patient treated with antithyroid drugs. Receptors were obtained from a female donor with Graves disease.

This clonotype was counted many times. This chain uses TRBV19 with TRBJ1-1, with unresolved D. Germline lookup yields CDR1 LNHDA and CDR2 SQIVND (reference sequence). V gave up 7 bases and J gave up 2 bases, with 17 bases separating them. The CDR3 spans 15 residues. The CDR3 reads CASTDGPARNTEAFF. CDR3 nucleotides: TGTGCCAGTACCGATGGGCCAGCGAGAAACACTGAAGCTTTCTTT.

The genes are TRBV6-5 and TRBJ2-1; D is uncertain. Germline CDR1 is MNHEY and CDR2 is SVGAGI. V lost 4 bases and J lost 7, with 11 bases in between. The CDR3 is 13 residues long. CDR3 region: CASSSQLRNEQFF. In nucleotides, the CDR3 is TGTGCCAGCAGTTCCCAGCTTCGGAATGAGCAGTTCTTC.

The V gene is TRBV7-3, the J gene TRBJ2-2; tentative D call: TRBD1 (7 bases). The ends were cut back, 5 bases at V and 3 bases at J, with 10 bases in the middle. Germline CDR1 SGHTA, CDR2 FQGTGA. The CDR3 consists of 14 residues. CDR3 protein: CASSRGTDTGELFF. In DNA, the CDR3 is TGTGCCAGCAGCCGCGGGACAGACACCGGGGAGCTGTTTTTT.

As concerns this clonotype: A much larger clone is a single base away; this may be a read error. CDR3 loop: CASSDQERAGGETQYF. The CDR3, as DNA: TGTGCCAGCAGTGACCAAGAAAGAGCGGGAGGGGAGACCCAGTACTTC. V usage is TRBV6-2 or TRBV6-3 and J usage is TRBJ2-5, with TRBD2 matching 10 bases. CDR1 and CDR2 from the germline V gene are MNHEY and SVGEGT. The CDR3 is 16 residues long. V shed 5 bases and J 5 bases; nucleotides not matched to a gene: 11.

This clonotype was counted only a few times. No conserved phenylalanine or tryptophan is present at the end of the CDR3, so a read error is the likely explanation. It is unclear where the CDR3 begins or ends on the DNA, so no DNA is shown, and the CDR3 is as TCRdb lists it. The rearrangement links TRBV6-2 or TRBV6-3 to TRBJ1-4; the D call in the table, TRBD1, was not verified against the DNA. Germline V gene lookup returns CDR1 MNHEY and CDR2 SVGEGT. The CDR3 extends over 12 residues, inclusive of both ends. CDR3 amino acids: CASSYSAGVANL.

The chain is built from TRBV30 and TRBJ2-7; tentative D call: TRBD1 (5 bases). The CDR3 covers 13 residues. Germline V gives CDR1 GTSNPN, CDR2 SVGIG (reference sequence). V was shortened by 4 bases and J by 1 base, with 11 bases between the two germline ends. The DNA for the CDR3 is TGTGCCTGGACGGACACAGGTTCCTACGAGCAGTACTTC. This codes for CAWTDTGSYEQYF.

This clonotype was counted a few times. This rearrangement joins TRBV25-1 to TRBJ2-7; D tentatively fits TRBD1 or TRBD2 (7 bases each). Germline CDR1 reads MGHDK; CDR2 reads SYGVNS. Trimming shortened V by 4 bases and J by 3 bases, and 13 bases separated the two germline ends. The CDR3 has 14 residues. CDR3 in amino acids: CASSVPGGDYEQYF. In DNA, the CDR3 is TGTGCCAGCAGTGTCCCAGGGGGGGACTACGAGCAGTACTTC.

V and J are TRBV4-3 and TRBJ1-4; D call uncertain. Trimming took off 7 bases at V and 4 bases at J, with 10 bases between the two ends. The CDR3 covers 13 residues. Germline CDR1 and CDR2: LGHNA and YSLEER. The CDR3 coding sequence is TGCGCCAGCAAGCAGCCAAATAATGAAAAACTGTTTTTT. This codes for CASKQPNNEKLFF.

This clonotype was observed at least ten times. The rearrangement uses TRBV13 and TRBJ2-3; D is undetermined. The V and J ends lost 0 bases and 5 bases respectively, with 3 bases between them. This CDR3 region has 12 residues. Per the germline V gene, CDR1 is PRHDT and CDR2 is FYEKMQ (reference sequence). The CDR3 DNA reads TGTGCCAGCAGCTTAGGGGGAGATACGCAGTATTTT. Protein product: CASSLGGDTQYF.